Sequencing of this T cell receptor beta chain was carried out in a study of blood T cell repertoires in COVID-19 (TCRdb year 2020). Regarding the research as a whole: Collaborator samples came from the United States, Italy and Spain and covered acute and convalescent phases of COVID-19. The prospective study material was composed of cDNA or gDNA derived from T cells, B-cell-depleted T cells, or PBMCs. Subjects who had been exposed to COVID-19, were actively infected with it, or had recovered from it provided the deeply sampled blood TCRbeta repertoires that made up the dataset. The repertoires were released in a freely available public database intended as a resource for research on the immune response to SARS-CoV-2. The samples were drawn from two sources: the first 160 participants of the ongoing ImmuneRACE study, and approximately 1,300 subjects contributed by 6 global collaborators. A de-identified subject ID, COVID-19 status, age in years and sex were almost always included in the sample metadata. HLA class I and class II types, where available, came from metadata supplied by the sample provider rather than from assay-based typing. The full study reports these points: How much clinical and demographic metadata was included differed by source and by participant, and the metadata was provided uncurated.

For this clone: Its antigen specificity is not known. One base away there is no much larger clone; base qualities are not given.

Trimming removed 3 bases from V and 0 bases from J, leaving 6 bases between the germline ends. The CDR3 runs 13 amino acids, cysteine and phenylalanine included. The kept DNA is CDR3 alone, 39 bases in frame from the first base. CDR1 and CDR2 (SGHRS, YFSETQ) derive from the germline V gene. In Seattle, one collaborating source enrolled patients while the infection was active and tracked those patients longitudinally over the course of disease. Each collaborating institution followed its own protocols to collect whole blood in K2EDTA tubes. For TCRbeta analysis, collaborators shipped samples in one of three forms: frozen whole blood, isolated PBMCs, or DNA extracted from either of those sample types. TCRbeta CDR3 regions were amplified from genomic DNA by means of the immunoSEQ Assay, a bias-controlled multiplex PCR. In the authors' own workflow: Within the assay, amplification of reference gene primers was used to estimate how many nucleated cells each sample contained. Sequence reads were collapsed and filtered to measure the absolute abundance of every unique TCRbeta CDR3 rearrangement. For each sample, productive Simpson clonality was calculated as the square root of Simpson's diversity index across productive rearrangements. The table comes from immuneACCESS by way of TCRdb, which keeps in-frame sequences with V and J called. Part of the clones is missing from these tables; in studies checked, under half for an unresolved V gene and the rest for unknown reasons. The DNA was the basis for D and trimming; V, J and clone size are from that table. This sample is represented by around 430,000 clones; roughly 88% of them were singletons. The top ten constitute 10% to 15% of the sample.

The clonotype was recovered from a woman between 45 and 65 years old with COVID-19, enrolled during active disease. Sequenced input: peripheral blood. The sequence joins TRBV5-1 to TRBJ2-5; too little of a D gene remains to name it. The CDR3 reads CASSSGYQETQYF. The nucleotide sequence reads TGCGCCAGCAGCTCCGGGTACCAAGAGACCCAGTACTTC.